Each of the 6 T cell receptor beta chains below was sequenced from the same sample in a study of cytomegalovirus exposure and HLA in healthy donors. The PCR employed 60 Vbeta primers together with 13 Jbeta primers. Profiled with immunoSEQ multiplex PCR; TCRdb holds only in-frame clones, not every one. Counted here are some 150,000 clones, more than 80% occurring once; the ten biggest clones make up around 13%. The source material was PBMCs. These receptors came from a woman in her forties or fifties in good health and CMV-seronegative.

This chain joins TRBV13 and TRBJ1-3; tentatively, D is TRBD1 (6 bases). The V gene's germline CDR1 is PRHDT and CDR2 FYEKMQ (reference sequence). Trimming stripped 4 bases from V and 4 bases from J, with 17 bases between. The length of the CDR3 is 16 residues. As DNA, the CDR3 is TGTGCCAGCAGCTCACCCGGGACAACGGGGGGAAACACCATATATTTT. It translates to CASSSPGTTGGNTIYF.

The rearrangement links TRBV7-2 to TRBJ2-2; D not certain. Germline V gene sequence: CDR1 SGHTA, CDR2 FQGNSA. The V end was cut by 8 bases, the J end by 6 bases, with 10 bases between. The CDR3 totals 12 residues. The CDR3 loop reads CASGRNAGELFF. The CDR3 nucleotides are TGTGCCAGCGGCCGTAATGCCGGGGAGCTGTTTTTT.

The CDR3 protein is CASSEEQGLNSPLHF. CDR3 coding DNA: TGTGCCAGCTCGGAGGAACAGGGTTTGAATTCACCCCTCCACTTT. V usage is TRBV18 and J usage is TRBJ1-6, with D maybe TRBD1 (6 bases). Germline V gives CDR1 KGHSH, CDR2 LQKENI. Trimming took 6 bases from V and 7 from J, leaving 16 bases between them. The CDR3 has 15 amino acids.

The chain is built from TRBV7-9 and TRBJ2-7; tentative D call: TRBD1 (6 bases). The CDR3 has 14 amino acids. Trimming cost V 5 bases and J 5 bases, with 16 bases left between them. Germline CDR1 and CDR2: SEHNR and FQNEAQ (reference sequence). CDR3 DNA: TGTGCCAGCAGCCCTTACAGGGTGGAAAACGAGCAGTACTTC. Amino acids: CASSPYRVENEQYF. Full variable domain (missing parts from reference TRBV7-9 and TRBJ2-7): DTGVSQNPRHKITKRGQNVTFRCDPISEHNRLYWYRQTLGQGPEFLTYFQNEAQLEKSRLLSDRFSAERPKGSFSTLEIQRTEQGDSAMYLCASSPYRVENEQYFGPGTRLTVT.

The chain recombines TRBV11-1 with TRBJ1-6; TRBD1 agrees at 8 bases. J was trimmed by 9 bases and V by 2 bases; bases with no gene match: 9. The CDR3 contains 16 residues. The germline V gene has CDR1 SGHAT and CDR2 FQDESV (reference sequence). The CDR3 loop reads CASSLSARGLGSPLHF. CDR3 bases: TGTGCCAGCAGCTTATCGGCCAGGGGGCTCGGTTCACCCCTCCACTTT.

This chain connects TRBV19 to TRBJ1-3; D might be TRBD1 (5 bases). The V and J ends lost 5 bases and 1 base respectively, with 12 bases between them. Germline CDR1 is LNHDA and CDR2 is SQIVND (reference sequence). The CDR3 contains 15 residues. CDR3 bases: TGTGCCAGTAGTCTCCGGACAAATTCTGGAAACACCATATATTTT. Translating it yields CASSLRTNSGNTIYF. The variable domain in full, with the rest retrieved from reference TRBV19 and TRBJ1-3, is DGGITQSPKYLFRKEGQNVTLSCEQNLNHDAMYWYRQDPGQGLRLIYYSQIVNDFQKGDIAEGYSVSREKKESFPLTVTSAQKNPTAFYLCASSLRTNSGNTIYFGEGSWLTVV.